The 19 T cell receptor beta chains given below trace back to one sample, sequenced in a study of T cell repertoires in cytomegalovirus infection. Their antigens are not known. TCRdb reanalysed the reads using MiXCR and keeps one entry per CDR3 protein. This sample has 750,000 to 900,000 distinct CDR3 sequences, with roughly 29% found just once. Material: cultured CD8+ T cells from PBMCs, obtained from culture after CMV antigen stimulation. Source of these receptors: a human donor in good health (CMV status not recorded). Some clones in this sample may be carry-over from other donors' samples.

A few counts support this clonotype. The chain links TRBV5-4 to TRBJ2-1; D is unresolved. From germline, CDR1 is SGHNT and CDR2 YYREEE (reference sequence). The CDR3 contains 16 residues. V lost 4 bases to trimming and J lost 0 bases, with 14 bases between them. As DNA, the CDR3 is TGTGCCAGCAGCGAGGACGCAATGAGCTCCTACAATGAGCAGTTCTTC. Translating gives CASSEDAMSSYNEQFF.

V is TRBV6-2 or TRBV6-3 and J is TRBJ1-1; no definite D call. This CDR3 contains 12 residues. V lost 4 bases, J lost 4 bases, and 7 bases lay in between. CDR1 is MNHEY, CDR2 SVGEGT, per germline. This CDR3 reads CASSSVRTEAFF. The CDR3 DNA reads TGTGCCAGCAGTTCCGTCCGCACTGAAGCTTTCTTT.

A single count supports this clonotype. This sequence joins TRBV27 and TRBJ2-7, with 7 nucleotides matching TRBD2. The ends lost 1 base at V and 6 bases at J; junction bases unmatched: 12. Germline V lookup: CDR1 MNHEY, CDR2 SMNVEV (reference sequence). This CDR3 spans 16 amino acids. Written as DNA, the CDR3 is TGTGCCAGCAGTTTATTATCGGGGGGACCTATCGGCGAGCAGTACTTC. It yields the protein CASSLLSGGPIGEQYF.

The rearrangement links TRBV12-3 or TRBV12-4 to TRBJ2-7; D assignment may be TRBD1 or TRBD2 (5 bases each). The V end lost 4 bases, the J end lost 7 bases, and 20 bases lay between the germline ends. The length of the CDR3 is 15 residues. The CDR3 here is CASSSPRGPQREQYF. In DNA, the CDR3 is TGTGCCAGCAGTTCACCTCGGGGACCCCAACGGGAGCAGTACTTC.

This clonotype was detected a few times. In DNA, the CDR3 is TGTGCCACCAGCAACCCCGGGGGAATGAACACTGAAGCTTTCTTT. Its translation is CATSNPGGMNTEAFF. The gene calls are TRBV15 and TRBJ1-1; D might be TRBD1 (5 bases). Germline V gives CDR1 LNHNV, CDR2 YYDKDF (reference sequence). The CDR3 length is 15 residues. V lost 4 bases and J lost 0, with 12 bases in between.

This clonotype came up a few times. The chain uses TRBV7-8 and TRBJ2-3, with 10 bases fitting TRBD2. The ends lost 7 bases at V and 5 bases at J; junction bases unmatched: 9. CDR3 size: 15 residues. Per the germline V gene, CDR1 is SGHVS and CDR2 is FQNEAQ. CDR3 nucleotide sequence: TGTGCCAGCATCTCCTACAGCGGGGGGGGAGATACGCAGTATTTT. Translation: CASISYSGGGDTQYF.

The genes are TRBV6-1 and TRBJ2-7; a weak D match, TRBD2 (6 bases). This CDR3 is built from 14 residues. With 3 bases removed from V and 3 bases from J, the gap between germline ends came to 12 bases. Germline assignment: CDR1 MNHNS and CDR2 SASEGT. CDR3 loop: CASSELAIIYEQYF. CDR3 coding DNA: TGTGCCAGCAGTGAGCTAGCGATTATCTACGAGCAGTACTTC.

This sequence joins TRBV29-1 and TRBJ2-2, with D unresolved. The CDR3 is 11 residues long. V was cut by 3 bases and J by 4 bases, with 3 bases left in between. Germline V CDR1 and CDR2: SQVTM, ANQGSEA. The CDR3, as DNA: TGCAGCGTTGATAGCACCGGGGAGCTGTTTTTT. Amino acids: CSVDSTGELFF.

Only a few counts were recorded for this clonotype. CDR3 amino acids: CASSLILAGEGNEQFF. The CDR3 bases are TGTGCCAGCAGCTTAATCCTAGCGGGTGAGGGGAATGAGCAGTTCTTC. V and J are TRBV7-2 and TRBJ2-1; 8 bases fit TRBD2. Looked up from germline, CDR1 is SGHTA and CDR2 is FQGNSA. CDR3 length: 16 amino acids. V was pared by 2 bases and J by 7 bases, with 10 bases of the junction left unmatched.

V usage is TRBV3-1 and J usage is TRBJ2-1; the D call may be TRBD1 or TRBD2 (5 bases each). Trimming took 0 bases from V and 7 from J, leaving 16 bases between them. This CDR3 is 16 amino acids long. Germline assignment: CDR1 LGHDT and CDR2 YNNKEL (reference sequence). CDR3 sequence reads: CASSQEVWGILNEQFF. The DNA for the CDR3 is TGTGCCAGCAGCCAAGAGGTGTGGGGGATCCTTAATGAGCAGTTCTTC.

This clonotype was counted a few times. The rearrangement joins TRBV6-2 or TRBV6-3 to TRBJ2-3; 13 nucleotides line up with TRBD2. The CDR3 runs 22 residues. CDR1 is MNHEY, CDR2 SVGEGT, per germline. V shed 6 bases and J 0 bases; nucleotides not matched to a gene: 21. CDR3 nucleotide sequence: TGTGCCAGCAGCTGGACAGGGGTATCGACTAGCGGGGGGCGGGCAAGCACAGATACGCAGTATTTT. This codes for CASSWTGVSTSGGRASTDTQYF.

This clonotype has a count of ten or more. The CDR3 DNA follows: TGTGCCAGCAGCTTAGAATATACTAGCACAGATACGCAGTATTTT. Its protein is CASSLEYTSTDTQYF. The chain employs TRBV7-2 and TRBJ2-3; D is unresolved. CDR1 SGHTA and CDR2 FQGNSA come from the germline V gene. V lost 1 base, J lost 0 bases, and 8 bases lay in between. The CDR3 spans 15 residues. The full variable domain, its missing parts supplied by reference TRBV7-2 and TRBJ2-3, is GAGVSQSPSNKVTEKGKDVELRCDPISGHTALYWYRQSLGQGLEFLIYFQGNSAPDKSGLPSDRFSAERTGGSVSTLTIQRTQQEDSAVYLCASSLEYTSTDTQYFGPGTRLTVL.

The sample holds many counts of this clonotype. This rearrangement joins TRBV7-2 to TRBJ1-2; 8 nucleotides agree with TRBD1. The CDR3 has 15 amino acids. V lost 4 bases to trimming and J lost 6 bases; unmatched junction nucleotides: 10. Germline lookup yields CDR1 SGHTA and CDR2 FQGNSA. This CDR3 reads CASSYASSGGDGYTF. The CDR3 region has the DNA TGTGCCAGCAGCTACGCCTCCTCAGGGGGCGATGGCTACACCTTC. The full variable domain, with the rest looked up from reference TRBV7-2 and TRBJ1-2, is GAGVSQSPSNKVTEKGKDVELRCDPISGHTALYWYRQSLGQGLEFLIYFQGNSAPDKSGLPSDRFSAERTGGSVSTLTIQRTQQEDSAVYLCASSYASSGGDGYTFGSGTRLTVV.

This clonotype was counted between two and nine times. CDR3 coding DNA: TGCAGTGCCCCCCCTCCTGAAGGACTCCTCCTTAGCAATCAGCCCCAGCATTTT. The encoded protein is CSAPPPEGLLLSNQPQHF. This chain joins TRBV20-1 and TRBJ1-5; D remains ambiguous. The CDR3 extends over 18 amino acids. Per the germline V gene, CDR1 is DFQATT and CDR2 is SNEGSKA (reference sequence). Trimming took off 6 bases at V and 0 bases at J, with 24 bases between the two ends.

The CDR3 DNA sequence: TGTGCCACCGCGGACAGGAACACCGGGGAGCTGTTTTTT. Protein product: CATADRNTGELFF. The chain couples TRBV12-3 or TRBV12-4 to TRBJ2-2, with D tentatively TRBD1 (6 bases). The V end was cut by 10 bases, the J end by 1 base, with 10 bases between. The CDR3 has 13 residues.

Points on this clonotype: Germline and junction disagree at one end, which may indicate a read error. This chain connects TRBV25-1 to TRBJ1-2; the D is unclear. Germline CDR1 reads MGHDK; CDR2 reads SYGVNS. The CDR3 has 13 amino acids. The CDR3 sequence: CVSSDHLFYGYTF. The CDR3 bases are TGTGTCAGCAGTGACCATCTTTTCTATGGCTACACCTTC.

This chain joins TRBV7-9 and TRBJ1-1; D perhaps matches TRBD1 (5 bases). The germline V gene has CDR1 SEHNR and CDR2 FQNEAQ (reference sequence). V lost 9 bases and J lost 0, with 14 bases in between. This CDR3 contains 14 residues. The DNA of the CDR3 is TGTGCCAGTCCCAACGGAGGGGTGAACACTGAAGCTTTCTTT. It encodes CASPNGGVNTEAFF.

The CDR3 DNA reads TGTGCCAGCAGTTCTACAGGGGGCGCATTAAGCACAGATACGCAGTATTTT. Translated: CASSSTGGALSTDTQYF. The chain is built from TRBV7-2 and TRBJ2-3; 9 bases map to TRBD1. V dropped 6 bases and J dropped 0; count of bases not matched to a gene: 10. Germline CDR1 reads SGHTA; CDR2 reads FQGNSA. The CDR3 runs to 17 residues.

The chain couples TRBV12-3 or TRBV12-4 to TRBJ1-5; D gene unclear. Trimming took off 6 bases at V and 5 bases at J, with 11 bases between the two ends. This CDR3 is 13 amino acids long. In DNA, the CDR3 is TGTGCCAGCAGCCATCGGGCGGATCAGCCCCAGCATTTT. It encodes CASSHRADQPQHF.